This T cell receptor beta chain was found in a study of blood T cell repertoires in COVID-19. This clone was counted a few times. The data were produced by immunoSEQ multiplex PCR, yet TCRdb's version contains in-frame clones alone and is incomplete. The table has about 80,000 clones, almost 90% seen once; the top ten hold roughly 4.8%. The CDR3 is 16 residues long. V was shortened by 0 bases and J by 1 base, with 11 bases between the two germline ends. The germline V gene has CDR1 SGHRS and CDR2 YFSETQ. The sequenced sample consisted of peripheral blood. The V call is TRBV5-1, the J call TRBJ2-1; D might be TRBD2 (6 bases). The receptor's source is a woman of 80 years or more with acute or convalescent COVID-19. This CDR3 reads CASSLAGGTSYNEQFF. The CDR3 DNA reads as TGCGCCAGCAGCTTGGCTGGGGGGACTTCCTACAATGAGCAGTTCTTC.